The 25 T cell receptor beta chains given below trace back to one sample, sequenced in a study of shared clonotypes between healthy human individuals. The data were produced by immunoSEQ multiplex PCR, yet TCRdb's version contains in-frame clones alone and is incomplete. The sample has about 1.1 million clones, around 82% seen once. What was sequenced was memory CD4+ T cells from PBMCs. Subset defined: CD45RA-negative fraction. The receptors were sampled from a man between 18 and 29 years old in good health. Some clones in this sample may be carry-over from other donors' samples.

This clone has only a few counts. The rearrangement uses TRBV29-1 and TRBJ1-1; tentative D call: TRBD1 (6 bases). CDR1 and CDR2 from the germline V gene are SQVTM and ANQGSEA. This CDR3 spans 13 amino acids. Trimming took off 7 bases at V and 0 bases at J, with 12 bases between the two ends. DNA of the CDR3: TGCAGCGGGATGGGACATATGAACACTGAAGCTTTCTTT. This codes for CSGMGHMNTEAFF.

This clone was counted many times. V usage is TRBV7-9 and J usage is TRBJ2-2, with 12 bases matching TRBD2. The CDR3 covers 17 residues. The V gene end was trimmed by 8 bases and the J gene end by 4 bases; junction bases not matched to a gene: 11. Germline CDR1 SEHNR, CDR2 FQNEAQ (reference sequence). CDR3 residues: CASGFPTSGRSTGELFF. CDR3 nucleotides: TGTGCCAGCGGATTCCCCACTAGCGGGAGGAGCACCGGGGAGCTGTTTTTT.

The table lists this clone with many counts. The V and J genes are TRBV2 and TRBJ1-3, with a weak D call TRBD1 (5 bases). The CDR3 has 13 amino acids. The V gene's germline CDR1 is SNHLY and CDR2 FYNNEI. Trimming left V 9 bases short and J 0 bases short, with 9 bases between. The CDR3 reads CARGPNSGNTIYF. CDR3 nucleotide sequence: TGTGCCAGGGGACCGAACTCTGGAAACACCATATATTTT.

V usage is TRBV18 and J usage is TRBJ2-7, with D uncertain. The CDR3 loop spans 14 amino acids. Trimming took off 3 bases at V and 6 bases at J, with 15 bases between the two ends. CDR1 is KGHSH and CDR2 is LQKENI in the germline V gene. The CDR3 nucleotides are TGTGCCAGCTCACCCTCGTATTCCCCGAGCGAGCAGTACTTC. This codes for CASSPSYSPSEQYF.

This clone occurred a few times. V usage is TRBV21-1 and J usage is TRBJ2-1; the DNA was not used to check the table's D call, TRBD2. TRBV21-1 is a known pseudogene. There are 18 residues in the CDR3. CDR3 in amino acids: CASISNSDSTSSYNEQFF. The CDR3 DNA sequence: TGTGCCAGCATCTCCAACTCGGACTCGACTAGCTCCTACAATGAGCAGTTCTTC.

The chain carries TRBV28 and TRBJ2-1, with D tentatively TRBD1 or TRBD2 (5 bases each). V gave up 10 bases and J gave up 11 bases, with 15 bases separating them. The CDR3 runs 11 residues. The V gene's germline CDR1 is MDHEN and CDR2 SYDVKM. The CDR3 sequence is CATSEGRQQFF. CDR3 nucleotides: TGTGCCACCTCCGAGGGGCGCCAGCAGTTCTTC.

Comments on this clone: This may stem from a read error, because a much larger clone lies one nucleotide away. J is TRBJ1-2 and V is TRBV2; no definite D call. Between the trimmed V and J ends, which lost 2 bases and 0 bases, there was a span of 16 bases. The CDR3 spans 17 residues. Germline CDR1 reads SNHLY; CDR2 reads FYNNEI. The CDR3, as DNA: TGTGCCAGCAGTGAAACATCAGCGGCGGACTCTAACTATGGCTACACCTTC. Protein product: CASSETSAADSNYGYTF.

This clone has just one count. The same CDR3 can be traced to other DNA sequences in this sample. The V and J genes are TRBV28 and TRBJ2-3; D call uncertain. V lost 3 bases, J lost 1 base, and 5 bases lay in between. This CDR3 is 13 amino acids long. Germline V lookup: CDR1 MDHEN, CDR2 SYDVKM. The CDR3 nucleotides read TGTGCCAGCAGTTTGAGTGGCACAGATACGCAGTATTTT. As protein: CASSLSGTDTQYF. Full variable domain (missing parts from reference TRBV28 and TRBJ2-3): DVKVTQSSRYLVKRTGEKVFLECVQDMDHENMFWYRQDPGLGLRLIYFSYDVKMKEKGDIPEGYSVSREKKERFSLILESASTNQTSMYLCASSLSGTDTQYFGPGTRLTVL.

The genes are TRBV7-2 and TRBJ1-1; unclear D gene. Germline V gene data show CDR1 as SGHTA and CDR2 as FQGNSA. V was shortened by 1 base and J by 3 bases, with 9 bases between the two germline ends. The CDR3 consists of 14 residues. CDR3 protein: CASSLGVGYTEAFF. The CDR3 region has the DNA TGTGCCAGCAGCTTAGGGGTTGGGTACACTGAAGCTTTCTTT.

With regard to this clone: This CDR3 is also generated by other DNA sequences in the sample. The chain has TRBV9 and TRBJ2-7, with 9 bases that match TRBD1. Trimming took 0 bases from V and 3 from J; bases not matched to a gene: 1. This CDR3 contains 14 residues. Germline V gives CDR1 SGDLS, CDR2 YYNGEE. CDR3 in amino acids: CASSVGQGVYEQYF. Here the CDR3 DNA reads TGTGCCAGCAGCGTAGGACAGGGGGTCTACGAGCAGTACTTC.

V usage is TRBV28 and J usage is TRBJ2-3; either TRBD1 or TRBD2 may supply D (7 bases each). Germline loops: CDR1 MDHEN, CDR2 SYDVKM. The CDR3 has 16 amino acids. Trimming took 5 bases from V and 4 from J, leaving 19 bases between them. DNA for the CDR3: TGTGCCAGCAGTCAGGGGGGGGAAGGGTATCCAGATACGCAGTATTTT. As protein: CASSQGGEGYPDTQYF.

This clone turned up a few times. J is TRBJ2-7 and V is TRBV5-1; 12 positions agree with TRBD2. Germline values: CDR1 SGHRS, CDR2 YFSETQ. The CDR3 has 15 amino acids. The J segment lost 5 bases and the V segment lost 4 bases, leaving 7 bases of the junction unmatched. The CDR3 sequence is CASSPLAGGSDEQYF. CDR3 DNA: TGCGCCAGCAGCCCTCTAGCGGGAGGGTCCGACGAGCAGTACTTC.

The CDR3 nucleotides read TGTGCCAGCAGCTTATCGACAGCAAATGAAAAACTGTTTTTT. Its protein is CASSLSTANEKLFF. The chain carries TRBV7-2 and TRBJ1-4, with D possibly TRBD1 on 5 matching bases. This CDR3 has 14 residues. Trimming shortened V by 2 bases and J by 5 bases, and 9 bases separated the two germline ends. Germline V gives CDR1 SGHTA, CDR2 FQGNSA.

CDR3 in DNA: TGTGCCAGTAGTATCGGCAGGACTACCGGGGAGCTGTTTTTT. Translation gives CASSIGRTTGELFF. The V gene is TRBV19, the J gene TRBJ2-2; D is possibly TRBD2 (5 bases). Germline assignment: CDR1 LNHDA and CDR2 SQIVND (reference sequence). The length of the CDR3 is 14 residues. Trimming removed 3 bases from V and 5 bases from J, with 10 bases in between.

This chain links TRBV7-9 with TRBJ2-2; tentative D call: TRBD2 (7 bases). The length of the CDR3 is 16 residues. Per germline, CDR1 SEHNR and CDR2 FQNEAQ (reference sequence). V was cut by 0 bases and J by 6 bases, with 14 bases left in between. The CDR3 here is CASSLALGGGSGELFF. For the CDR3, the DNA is TGTGCCAGCAGCTTAGCGCTCGGCGGGGGCTCCGGGGAGCTGTTTTTT.

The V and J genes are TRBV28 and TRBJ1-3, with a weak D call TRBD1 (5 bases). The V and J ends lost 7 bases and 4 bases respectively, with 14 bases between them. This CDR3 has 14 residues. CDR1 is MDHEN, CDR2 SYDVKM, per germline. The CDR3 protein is CASMGERVGNTIYF. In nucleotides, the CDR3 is TGTGCCAGCATGGGGGAGCGGGTGGGAAACACCATATATTTT.

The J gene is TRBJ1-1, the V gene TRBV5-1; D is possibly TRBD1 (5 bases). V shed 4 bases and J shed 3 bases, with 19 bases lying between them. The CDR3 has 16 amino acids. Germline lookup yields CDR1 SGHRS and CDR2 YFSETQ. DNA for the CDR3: TGCGCCAGCAGCCCCTACTTCGGGGCGGAGGACACTGAAGCTTTCTTT. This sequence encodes CASSPYFGAEDTEAFF.

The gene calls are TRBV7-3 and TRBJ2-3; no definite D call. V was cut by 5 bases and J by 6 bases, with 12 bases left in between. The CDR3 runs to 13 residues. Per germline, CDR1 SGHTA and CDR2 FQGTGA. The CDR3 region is CASSVSLRDTQYF. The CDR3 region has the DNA TGTGCCAGCAGCGTCTCTCTTAGGGATACGCAGTATTTT.

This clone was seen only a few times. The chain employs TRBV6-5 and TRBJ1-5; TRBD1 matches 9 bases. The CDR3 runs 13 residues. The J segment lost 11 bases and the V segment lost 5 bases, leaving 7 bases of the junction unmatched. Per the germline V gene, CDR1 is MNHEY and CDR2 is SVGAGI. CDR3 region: CASSGYRGQTQHF. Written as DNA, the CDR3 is TGTGCCAGCAGTGGATACAGGGGGCAGACCCAGCATTTT.

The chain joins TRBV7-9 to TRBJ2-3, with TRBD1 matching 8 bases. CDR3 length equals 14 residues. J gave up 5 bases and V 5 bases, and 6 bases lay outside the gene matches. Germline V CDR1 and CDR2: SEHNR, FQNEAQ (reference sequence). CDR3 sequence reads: CASSNSDRGDTQYF. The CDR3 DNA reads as TGTGCCAGCAGCAACTCTGACAGGGGAGATACGCAGTATTTT.

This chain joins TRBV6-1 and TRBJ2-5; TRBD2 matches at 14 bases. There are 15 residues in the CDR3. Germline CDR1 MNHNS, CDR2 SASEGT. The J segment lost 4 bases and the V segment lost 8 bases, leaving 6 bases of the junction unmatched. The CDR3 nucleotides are TGTGCCAGCGGATGGGGACTAGCGGGAGCAGAGACCCAGTACTTC. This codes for CASGWGLAGAETQYF.

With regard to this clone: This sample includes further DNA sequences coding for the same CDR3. This chain's CDR3 is CASSPPSGNTEAFF. Written as DNA, the CDR3 is TGTGCCAGCTCACCACCATCGGGGAACACTGAAGCTTTCTTT. The chain joins TRBV18 to TRBJ1-1; D gene unclear. Germline values: CDR1 KGHSH, CDR2 LQKENI. The length of the CDR3 is 14 residues. V was shortened by 0 bases and J by 1 base, with 6 bases between the two germline ends.

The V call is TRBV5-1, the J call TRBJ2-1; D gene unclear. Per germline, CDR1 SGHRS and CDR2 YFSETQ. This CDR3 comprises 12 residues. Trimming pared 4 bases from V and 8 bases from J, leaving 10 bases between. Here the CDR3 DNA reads TGCGCCAGCAGCCGAGGTATAGATGAGCAGTTCTTC. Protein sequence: CASSRGIDEQFF. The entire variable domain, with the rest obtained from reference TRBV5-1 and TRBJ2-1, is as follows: KAGVTQTPRYLIKTRGQQVTLSCSPISGHRSVSWYQQTPGQGLQFLFEYFSETQRNKGNFPGRFSGRQFSNSRSEMNVSTLELGDSALYLCASSRGIDEQFFGPGTRLTVL.

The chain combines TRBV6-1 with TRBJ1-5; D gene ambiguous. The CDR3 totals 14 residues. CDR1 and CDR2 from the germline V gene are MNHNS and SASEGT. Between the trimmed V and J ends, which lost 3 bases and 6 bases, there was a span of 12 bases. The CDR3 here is CASSDSRARQPQHF. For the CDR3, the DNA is TGTGCCAGCAGTGATTCAAGGGCCCGTCAGCCCCAGCATTTT.

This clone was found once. This CDR3 is CASSESPWGRFQPQHF. In DNA, the CDR3 is TGTGCCAGCAGTGAAAGCCCGTGGGGGCGATTTCAGCCCCAGCATTTT. The gene calls are TRBV6-1 and TRBJ1-5; D perhaps matches TRBD1 (6 bases). Germline V gene lookup returns CDR1 MNHNS and CDR2 SASEGT. V shed 2 bases and J shed 6 bases, with 17 bases lying between them. The CDR3 contains 16 residues.